This T cell receptor beta chain originates from a study of tumor-infiltrating lymphocytes in primary liver carcinoma. General study results and limits: The top-250-clone fraction was significantly higher in tumors than in blood (p = 0.039). The overlap of tumor-adjacent and tumor-blood pairs was smaller than that of tumor region pairs.

RNA was extracted from whole blood without cell sorting, alongside germline DNA. The input was roughly 0.5 ug total RNA; TCR beta cDNA was made from it with a constant-region primer. For TCR beta, libraries were produced by three nested multiplex PCR rounds using slightly modified ARM-PCR. Rounds one and two of PCR, each of 10 cycles, were primed with TRBV1-TRBV30 forward primers and a C-beta reverse primer. TCRdb passed the multiplex PCR reads through MiXCR, listing each CDR3 protein once. The sample lists about 200,000 distinct CDR3 sequences; less than 65% were seen once. From germline, CDR1 is SGHNT and CDR2 YENEEA. CDR3 length equals 15 residues. The germline V and J ends were trimmed by 5 bases and 11 bases, with 19 bases remaining between them. About this clonotype itself: Its antigen is not identified.

This sequence joins TRBV11-3 and TRBJ2-6, with D perhaps assigned TRBD1 or TRBD2 (5 bases each). The sample consisted of peripheral blood. This receptor was identified in a woman in her fifties or sixties with primary liver carcinoma and hepatitis B virus infection. The CDR3 sequence is CASSPGGSGAYVLTF. The CDR3 region has the DNA TGTGCCAGCAGCCCTGGGGGATCTGGTGCCTACGTCCTGACTTTC. The complete variable domain, with remaining parts taken from reference TRBV11-3 and TRBJ2-6, reads EAGVVQSPRYKIIEKKQPVAFWCNPISGHNTLYWYLQNLGQGPELLIRYENEEAVDDSQLPKDRFSAERLKGVDSTLKIQPAELGDSAVYLCASSPGGSGAYVLTFGAGSRLTVL.